This T cell receptor (beta chain) was sequenced during a study of shared clonotypes between healthy human individuals. Looked up from germline, CDR1 is SGHRS and CDR2 is YFSETQ. This CDR3 region has 14 residues. V lost 4 bases to trimming and J lost 8 bases, with 18 bases between them. The repertoire was sequenced with immunoSEQ multiplex PCR; TCRdb's copy has only in-frame clones and lacks some. The data contain just over 2,000,000 clones, 85% to 95% of them singletons. Sequences were obtained from naive CD4+ T cells sorted from blood. This sample's subset: CD45RA+ positively selected. The sequence came from a man aged 18 to 29 in good health. This chain connects TRBV5-1 to TRBJ2-5; D possibly corresponds to TRBD1 (6 bases). CDR3 in amino acids: CASSTGQPPGTQYF. The DNA of the CDR3 is TGCGCCAGCAGCACCGGACAGCCCCCGGGTACCCAGTACTTC. Full variable domain (missing parts from reference TRBV5-1 and TRBJ2-5): KAGVTQTPRYLIKTRGQQVTLSCSPISGHRSVSWYQQTPGQGLQFLFEYFSETQRNKGNFPGRFSGRQFSNSRSEMNVSTLELGDSALYLCASSTGQPPGTQYFGPGTRLLVL.